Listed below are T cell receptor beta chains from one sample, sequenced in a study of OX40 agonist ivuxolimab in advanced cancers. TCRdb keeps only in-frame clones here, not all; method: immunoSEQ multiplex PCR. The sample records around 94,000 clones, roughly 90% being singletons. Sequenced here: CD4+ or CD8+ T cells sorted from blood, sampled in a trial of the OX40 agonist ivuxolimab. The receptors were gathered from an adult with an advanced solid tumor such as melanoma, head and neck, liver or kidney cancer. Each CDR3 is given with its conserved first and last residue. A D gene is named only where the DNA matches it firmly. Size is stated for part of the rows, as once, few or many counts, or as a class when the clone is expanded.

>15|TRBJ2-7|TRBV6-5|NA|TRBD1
CASSYSGQGTYEQYF
TGTGCCAGCAGTTACTCGGGACAGGGCACCTACGAGCAGTACTTC
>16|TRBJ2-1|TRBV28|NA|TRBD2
CASRAGTSGHYNEQFF
TGTGCCAGCAGGGCCGGCACTAGCGGGCACTACAATGAGCAGTTCTTC
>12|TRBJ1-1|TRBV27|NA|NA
CASREGNTEAFF
TGTGCCAGCAGGGAGGGAAACACTGAAGCTTTCTTT
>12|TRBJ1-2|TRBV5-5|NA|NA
CASSLASTGYTF
TGTGCCAGCAGCCTCGCTTCGACAGGCTACACCTTC
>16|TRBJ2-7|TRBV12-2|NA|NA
CASRLAWDRGLDEQYF
TGTGCAAGTCGCTTAGCGTGGGACAGGGGGCTGGACGAGCAGTACTTC
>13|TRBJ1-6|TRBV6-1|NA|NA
CASSEYYNSPLHF
TGTGCCAGCAGTGAATACTATAATTCACCCCTCCACTTT
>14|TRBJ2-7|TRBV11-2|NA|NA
CASSQRRSPRTQYF
TGTGCCAGCAGCCAGCGTCGGAGCCCCAGGACGCAGTACTTC
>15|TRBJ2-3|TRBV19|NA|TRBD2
CASSIGSGRVDTQYF
TGTGCCAGTAGTATTGGTAGTGGGAGGGTGGATACGCAGTATTTT
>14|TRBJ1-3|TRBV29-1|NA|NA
CSVEDRSNGNTIYF
TGCAGCGTTGAAGATCGTTCAAATGGAAACACCATATATTTT
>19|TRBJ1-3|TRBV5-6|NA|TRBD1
CASSSRGGRRSVSGNTIYF
TGTGCCAGCAGCTCTAGAGGGGGCAGAAGAAGTGTATCTGGAAACACCATATATTTT
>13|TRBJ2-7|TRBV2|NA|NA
CASRATVSYGQYF
TGTGCTTCCCGGGCGACTGTCTCCTACGGGCAGTACTTC
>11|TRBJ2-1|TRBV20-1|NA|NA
CSARAANEQFF
TGCAGTGCTAGAGCAGCCAATGAGCAGTTCTTC
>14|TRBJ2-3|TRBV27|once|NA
CASGPLGLADTQYF
TGTGCCAGCGGCCCGCTGGGATTGGCAGATACGCAGTATTTT
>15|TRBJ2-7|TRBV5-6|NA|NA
CASSLLSRGGYEQYF
TGTGCCAGCAGCTTGCTATCCAGGGGGGGCTACGAGCAGTACTTC
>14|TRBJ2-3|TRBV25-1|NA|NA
CATSPGMGSDTQYF
TGTGCCACTTCTCCAGGGATGGGTTCAGATACGCAGTATTTT
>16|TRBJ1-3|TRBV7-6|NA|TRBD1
CASWTGSSFSGNTIYF
TGTGCCAGCTGGACAGGGTCTTCCTTCTCTGGAAACACCATATATTTT
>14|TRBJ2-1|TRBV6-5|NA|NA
CASSYSIRVGEQFF
TGTGCCAGCAGTTACTCGATAAGAGTTGGTGAGCAGTTCTTC
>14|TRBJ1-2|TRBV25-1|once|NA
CASSGETAPYGYTF
TGTGCCAGCAGTGGGGAGACGGCTCCCTATGGCTACACCTTC
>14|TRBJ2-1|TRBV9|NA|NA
CASSVPDSYNEQFF
TGTGCCAGCAGCGTACCCGACAGCTACAATGAGCAGTTCTTC
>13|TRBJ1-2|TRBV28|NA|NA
CASSYGGGDGYTF
TGTGCCAGCAGTTATGGGGGTGGAGATGGCTACACCTTC
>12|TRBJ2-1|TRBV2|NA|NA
CASSDGYNEQFF
TGTGCCAGCAGTGACGGATACAATGAGCAGTTCTTC
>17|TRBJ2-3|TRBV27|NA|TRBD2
CASSLYATSGSTDTQYF
TGTGCCAGCAGTTTATACGCTACTAGCGGAAGCACAGATACGCAGTATTTT
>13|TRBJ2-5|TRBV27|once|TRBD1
CASSSQGKKPQYF
TGTGCCAGCAGTTCACAGGGGAAAAAGCCCCAGTACTTC
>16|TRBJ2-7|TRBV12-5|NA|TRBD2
CASGLDPGLAIYEQYF
TGTGCTAGTGGTTTGGACCCGGGACTAGCGATTTACGAGCAGTACTTC
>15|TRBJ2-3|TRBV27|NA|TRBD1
CASSRTGGAADTQYF
TGTGCCAGCAGTCGGACAGGGGGCGCAGCCGATACGCAGTATTTT
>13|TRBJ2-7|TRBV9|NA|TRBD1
CASSVDRGYEQYF
TGTGCCAGCAGCGTCGACAGGGGCTACGAGCAGTACTTC
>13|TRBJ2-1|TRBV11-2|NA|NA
CASSLAPHNEQFF
TGTGCCAGCAGCTTAGCTCCCCACAATGAGCAGTTCTTC
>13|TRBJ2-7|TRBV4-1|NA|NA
CASSQVPGDEQYF
TGCGCCAGCAGCCAGGTCCCGGGGGATGAGCAGTACTTC
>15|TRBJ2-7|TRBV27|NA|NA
CASSPRGGAPYEQYF
TGTGCCAGCAGTCCCCGTGGCGGGGCCCCCTACGAGCAGTACTTC
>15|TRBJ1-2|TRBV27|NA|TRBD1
CASSQGTAPEEGYTF
TGTGCCAGCAGTCAAGGGACAGCTCCCGAGGAGGGCTACACCTTC
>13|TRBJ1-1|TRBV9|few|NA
CASSVGSGVEAFF
TGTGCCAGCAGCGTAGGTTCTGGCGTGGAGGCTTTCTTT